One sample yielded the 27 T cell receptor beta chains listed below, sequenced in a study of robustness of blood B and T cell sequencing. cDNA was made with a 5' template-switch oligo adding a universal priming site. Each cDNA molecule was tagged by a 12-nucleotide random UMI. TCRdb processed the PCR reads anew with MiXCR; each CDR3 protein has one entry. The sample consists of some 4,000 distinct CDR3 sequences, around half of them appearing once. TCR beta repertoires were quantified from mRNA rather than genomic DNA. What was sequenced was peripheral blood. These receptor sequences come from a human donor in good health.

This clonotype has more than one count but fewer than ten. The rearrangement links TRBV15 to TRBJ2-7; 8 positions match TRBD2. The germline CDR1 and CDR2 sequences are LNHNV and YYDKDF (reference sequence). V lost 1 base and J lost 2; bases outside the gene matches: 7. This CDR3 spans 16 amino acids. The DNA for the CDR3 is TGTGCCACCAGCAGAGGGACTAGCCGCTCGGCCTACGAGCAGTACTTC. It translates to CATSRGTSRSAYEQYF.

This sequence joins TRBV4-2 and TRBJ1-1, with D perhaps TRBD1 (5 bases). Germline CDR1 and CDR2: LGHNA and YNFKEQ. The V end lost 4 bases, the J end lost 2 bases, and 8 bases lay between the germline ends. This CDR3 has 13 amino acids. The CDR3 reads CASSPTANTEAFF. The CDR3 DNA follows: TGTGCCAGCAGCCCGACAGCTAACACTGAAGCTTTCTTT.

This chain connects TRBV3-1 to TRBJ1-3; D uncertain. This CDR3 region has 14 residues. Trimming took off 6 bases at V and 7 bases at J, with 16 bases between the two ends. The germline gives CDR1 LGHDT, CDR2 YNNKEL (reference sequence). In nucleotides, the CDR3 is TGTGCCAGCAGTTTCCCAGAAGGAGGCAACACCATATATTTT. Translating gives CASSFPEGGNTIYF.

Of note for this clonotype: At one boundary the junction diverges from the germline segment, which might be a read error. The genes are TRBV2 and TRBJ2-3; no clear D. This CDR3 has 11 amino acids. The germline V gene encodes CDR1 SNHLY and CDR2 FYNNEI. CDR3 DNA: TGTGCCAGAAGTGTAACAGATACGCAGTATTTT. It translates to CARSVTDTQYF.

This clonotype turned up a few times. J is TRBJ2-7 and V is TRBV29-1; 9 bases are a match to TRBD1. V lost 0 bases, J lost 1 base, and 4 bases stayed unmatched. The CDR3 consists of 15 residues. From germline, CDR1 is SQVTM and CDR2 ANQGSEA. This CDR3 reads CSVEDRGQGSYEQYF. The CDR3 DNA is TGCAGCGTTGAAGATCGAGGACAGGGGTCCTACGAGCAGTACTTC.

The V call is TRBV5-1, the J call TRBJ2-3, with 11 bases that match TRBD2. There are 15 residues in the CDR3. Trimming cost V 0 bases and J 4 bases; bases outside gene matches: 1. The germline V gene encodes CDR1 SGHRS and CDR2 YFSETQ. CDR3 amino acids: CASSLGLAGPDTQYF. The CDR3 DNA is TGCGCCAGCAGCTTGGGACTAGCGGGGCCAGATACGCAGTATTTT.

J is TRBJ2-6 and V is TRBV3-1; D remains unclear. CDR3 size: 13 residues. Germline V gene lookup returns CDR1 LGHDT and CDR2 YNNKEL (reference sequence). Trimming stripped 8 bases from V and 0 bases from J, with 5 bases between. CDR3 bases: TGTGCCAGCCAAGGCTCTGGGGCCAACGTCCTGACTTTC. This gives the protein CASQGSGANVLTF.

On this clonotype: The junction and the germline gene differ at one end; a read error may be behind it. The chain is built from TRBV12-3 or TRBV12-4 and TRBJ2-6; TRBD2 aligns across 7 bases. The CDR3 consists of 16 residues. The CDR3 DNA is TGTGCCAGCAGTCCGGGACTAAGCTCTTGGGCCAACGTCCTGACTTTC. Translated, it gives CASSPGLSSWANVLTF.

This chain's CDR3 is CASSLGQQPNYGYTF. For the CDR3, the DNA is TGTGCCAGCAGCTTAGGTCAGCAACCTAACTATGGCTACACCTTC. The V gene is TRBV7-9, the J gene TRBJ1-2; D remains unclear. This CDR3 spans 15 amino acids. Per the germline V gene, CDR1 is SEHNR and CDR2 is FQNEAQ (reference sequence). V lost 1 base and J 0 bases, leaving 9 bases between the germline ends.

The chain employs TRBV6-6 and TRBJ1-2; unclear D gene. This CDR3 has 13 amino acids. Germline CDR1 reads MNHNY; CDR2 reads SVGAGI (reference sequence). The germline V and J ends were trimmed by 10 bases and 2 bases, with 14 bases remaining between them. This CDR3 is CATKLDENYGYTF. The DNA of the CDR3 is TGTGCCACCAAGCTGGACGAGAACTATGGCTACACCTTC.

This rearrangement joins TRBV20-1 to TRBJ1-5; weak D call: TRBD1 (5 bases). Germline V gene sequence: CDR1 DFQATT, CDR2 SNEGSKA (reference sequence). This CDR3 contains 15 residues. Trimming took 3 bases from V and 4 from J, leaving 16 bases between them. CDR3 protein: CSASPQGIKNQPQHF. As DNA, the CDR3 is TGCAGTGCTAGCCCTCAGGGTATTAAGAATCAGCCCCAGCATTTT.

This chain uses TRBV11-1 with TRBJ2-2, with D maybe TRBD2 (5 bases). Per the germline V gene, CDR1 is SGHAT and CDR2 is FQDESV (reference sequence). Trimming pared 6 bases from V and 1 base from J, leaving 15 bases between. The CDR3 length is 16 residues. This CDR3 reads CASRPTRSGNTGELFF. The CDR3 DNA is TGTGCCAGCAGACCTACTAGGTCCGGGAACACCGGGGAGCTGTTTTTT.

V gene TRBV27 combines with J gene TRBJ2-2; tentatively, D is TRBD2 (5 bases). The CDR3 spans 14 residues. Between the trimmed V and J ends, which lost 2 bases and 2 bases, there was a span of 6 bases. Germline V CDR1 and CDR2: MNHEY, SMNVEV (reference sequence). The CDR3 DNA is TGTGCCAGCAGTTTAAGGACTAACACCGGGGAGCTGTTTTTT. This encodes CASSLRTNTGELFF.

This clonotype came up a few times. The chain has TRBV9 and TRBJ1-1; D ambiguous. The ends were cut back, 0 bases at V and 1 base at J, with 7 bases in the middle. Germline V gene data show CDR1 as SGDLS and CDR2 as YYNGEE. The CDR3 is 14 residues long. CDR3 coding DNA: TGTGCCAGCAGCGTAGGAAACCAGAACACTGAAGCTTTCTTT. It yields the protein CASSVGNQNTEAFF.

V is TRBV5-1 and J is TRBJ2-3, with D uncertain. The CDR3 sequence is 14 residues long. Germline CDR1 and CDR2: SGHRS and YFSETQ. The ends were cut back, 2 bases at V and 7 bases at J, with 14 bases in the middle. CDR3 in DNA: TGCGCCAGCAGCTTCAGAAAAGGGCCAAATACGCAGTATTTT. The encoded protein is CASSFRKGPNTQYF.

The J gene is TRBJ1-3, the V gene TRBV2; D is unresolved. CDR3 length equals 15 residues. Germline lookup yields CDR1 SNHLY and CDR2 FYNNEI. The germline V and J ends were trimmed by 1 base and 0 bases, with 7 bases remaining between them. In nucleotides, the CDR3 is TGTGCCAGCAGTGAAGAGGGCACCTCTGGAAACACCATATATTTT. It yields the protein CASSEEGTSGNTIYF.

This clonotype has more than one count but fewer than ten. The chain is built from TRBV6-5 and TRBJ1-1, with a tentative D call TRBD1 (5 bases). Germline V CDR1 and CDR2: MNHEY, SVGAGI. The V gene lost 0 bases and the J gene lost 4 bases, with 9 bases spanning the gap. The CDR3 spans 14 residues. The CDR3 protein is CASSYSRGGTEAFF. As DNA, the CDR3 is TGTGCCAGCAGTTACTCGAGGGGTGGCACTGAAGCTTTCTTT.

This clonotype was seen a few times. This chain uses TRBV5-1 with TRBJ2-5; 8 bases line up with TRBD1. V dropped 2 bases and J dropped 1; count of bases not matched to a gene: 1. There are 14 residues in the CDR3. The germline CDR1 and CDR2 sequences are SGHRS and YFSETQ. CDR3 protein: CASSLDRGQETQYF. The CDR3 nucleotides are TGCGCCAGCAGCTTAGACAGGGGCCAAGAGACCCAGTACTTC.

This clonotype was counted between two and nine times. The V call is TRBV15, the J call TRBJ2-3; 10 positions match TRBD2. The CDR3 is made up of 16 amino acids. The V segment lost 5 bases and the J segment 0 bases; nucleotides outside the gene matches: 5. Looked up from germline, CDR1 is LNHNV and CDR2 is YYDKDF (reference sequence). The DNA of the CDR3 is TGTGCCACCAGCGGGACTAGCGAGGAAAGCACAGATACGCAGTATTTT. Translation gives CATSGTSEESTDTQYF.

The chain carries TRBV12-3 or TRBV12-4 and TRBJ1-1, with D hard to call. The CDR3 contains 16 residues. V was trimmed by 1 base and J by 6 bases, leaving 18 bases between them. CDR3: CASSLGVFGSDPEAFF. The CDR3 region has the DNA TGTGCCAGCAGTTTAGGGGTTTTCGGAAGTGACCCTGAAGCTTTCTTT.

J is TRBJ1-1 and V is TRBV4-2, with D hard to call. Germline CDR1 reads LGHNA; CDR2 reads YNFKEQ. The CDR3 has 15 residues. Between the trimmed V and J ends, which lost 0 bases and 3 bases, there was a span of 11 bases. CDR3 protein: CASSQDLGRDTEAFF. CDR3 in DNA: TGTGCCAGCAGCCAAGACTTGGGGAGGGACACTGAAGCTTTCTTT.

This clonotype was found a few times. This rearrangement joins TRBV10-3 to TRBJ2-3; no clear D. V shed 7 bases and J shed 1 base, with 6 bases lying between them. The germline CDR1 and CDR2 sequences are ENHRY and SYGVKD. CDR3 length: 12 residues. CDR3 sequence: CAITAGTDTQYF. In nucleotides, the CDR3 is TGTGCCATCACGGCGGGCACAGATACGCAGTATTTT.

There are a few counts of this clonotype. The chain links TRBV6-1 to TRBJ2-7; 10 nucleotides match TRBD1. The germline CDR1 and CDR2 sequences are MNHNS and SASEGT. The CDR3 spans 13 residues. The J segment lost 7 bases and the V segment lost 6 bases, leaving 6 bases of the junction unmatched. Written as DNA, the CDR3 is TGTGCCAGCAGACCGACAGGGGGCGGAGAGCAGTACTTC. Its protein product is CASRPTGGGEQYF.

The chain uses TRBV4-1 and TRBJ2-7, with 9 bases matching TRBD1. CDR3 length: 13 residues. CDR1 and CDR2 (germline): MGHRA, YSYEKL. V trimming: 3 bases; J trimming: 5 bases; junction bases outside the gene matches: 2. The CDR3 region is CASSHRTGDEQYF. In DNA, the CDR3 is TGCGCCAGCAGCCACCGGACAGGGGACGAGCAGTACTTC.

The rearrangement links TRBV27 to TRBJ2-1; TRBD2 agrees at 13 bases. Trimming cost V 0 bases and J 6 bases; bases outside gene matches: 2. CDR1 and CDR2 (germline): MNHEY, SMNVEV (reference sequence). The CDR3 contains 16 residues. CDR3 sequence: CASSLSGTSGVNEQFF. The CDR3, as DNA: TGTGCCAGCAGTTTATCCGGGACTAGCGGGGTCAATGAGCAGTTCTTC.

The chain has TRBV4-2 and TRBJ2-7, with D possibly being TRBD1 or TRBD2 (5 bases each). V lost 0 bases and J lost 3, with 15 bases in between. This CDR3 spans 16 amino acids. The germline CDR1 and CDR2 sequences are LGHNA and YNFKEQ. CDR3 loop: CASSQDWTGTGYEQYF. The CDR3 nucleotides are TGTGCCAGCAGCCAAGATTGGACGGGGACCGGCTACGAGCAGTACTTC.

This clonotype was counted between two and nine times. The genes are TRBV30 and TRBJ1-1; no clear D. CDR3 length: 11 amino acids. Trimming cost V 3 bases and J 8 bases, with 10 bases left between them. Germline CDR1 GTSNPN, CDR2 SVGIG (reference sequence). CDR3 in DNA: TGTGCCTGGAGCCCGACCCGAGAAGCTTTCTTT. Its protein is CAWSPTREAFF.